This TCR beta chain was documented in a study of blood T cell repertoires in COVID-19. Sequencing was performed with immunoSEQ multiplex PCR; in TCRdb, only in-frame clones are kept and a portion is missing. The table includes approximately 150,000 clones, around 88% detected once. V lost 6 bases and J lost 0, with 8 bases in between. This CDR3 spans 14 amino acids. Germline V gene lookup returns CDR1 MNHEY and CDR2 SMNVEV (reference sequence). This clone was detected only once. Sequencing input: peripheral blood. The clonotype was recovered from a human donor in a cohort sampled during active COVID-19. The chain employs TRBV27 and TRBJ1-4; a weak D match, TRBD1 (5 bases). The CDR3: CASRGGTTNEKLFF. The DNA for the CDR3 is TGTGCCAGCAGGGGGGGGACAACTAATGAAAAACTGTTTTTT.